Each of the 12 T cell receptor beta chains below was sequenced from the same sample in a study of T cell repertoires in cytomegalovirus infection. No antigen has been assigned to these receptors. MiXCR, applied by TCRdb to the reads, yields one record per CDR3 protein. The sample lists over 120,000 distinct CDR3 sequences; over 30% were seen once. The input for sequencing was CD8+ T cells from cultured PBMCs, taken from culture after CMV antigen stimulation. Receptor source: a human donor in good health (CMV status not recorded). Some clones in this sample may be carry-over from other donors' samples.

This clonotype was counted ten times or more. J is TRBJ2-3 and V is TRBV6-5; TRBD2 is a possible D gene (6 bases). Trimming stripped 3 bases from V and 2 bases from J, with 12 bases between. This CDR3 is built from 15 residues. CDR1 and CDR2 from the germline V gene are MNHEY and SVGAGI. The CDR3 sequence: CASSYLAEFTDTQYF. CDR3 DNA sequence: TGTGCCAGCAGTTATTTAGCGGAGTTCACAGATACGCAGTATTTT.

The CDR3 DNA sequence: TGTGCCAGCAGCCCAGTCCGCAGTTATAGCACAGATACGCAGTATTTT. Translated: CASSPVRSYSTDTQYF. This chain links TRBV7-9 with TRBJ2-3; D unresolved. The CDR3 is made up of 16 amino acids. In germline, CDR1 is SEHNR, CDR2 FQNEAQ (reference sequence). Trimming shortened V by 5 bases and J by 0 bases, and 15 bases separated the two germline ends.

The gene calls are TRBV7-6 and TRBJ2-3; D remains ambiguous. There are 15 residues in the CDR3. CDR1 is SGHVS and CDR2 is FNYEAQ in the germline V gene. V lost 4 bases and J 2 bases, leaving 13 bases between the germline ends. The CDR3 here is CASSSTRILTDTQYF. DNA of the CDR3: TGTGCCAGCAGCTCAACCCGAATCCTCACAGATACGCAGTATTTT.

This clonotype came up many times. The chain carries TRBV28 and TRBJ1-5; tentative D call: TRBD1 (5 bases). Deletions cut 6 bases from V and 5 bases from J, with 17 bases between. Germline CDR1 and CDR2: MDHEN and SYDVKM. CDR3 length equals 15 residues. The CDR3 DNA sequence: TGTGCCAGCAGGGTGCAGGGACGGAAGGATCAGCCCCAGCATTTT. Residues: CASRVQGRKDQPQHF.

This chain joins TRBV2 and TRBJ2-1; tentative D call: TRBD2 (7 bases). V shed 6 bases and J shed 0 bases, with 15 bases lying between them. This CDR3 is 16 amino acids long. Germline V gives CDR1 SNHLY, CDR2 FYNNEI. Here the CDR3 DNA reads TGTGCCAGCAGCGAGGGGCGGGGGCCCTCCTACAATGAGCAGTTCTTC. It codes for CASSEGRGPSYNEQFF.

This clonotype was recorded only once. The V and J genes are TRBV27 and TRBJ1-5, with 7 bases fitting TRBD1. Germline CDR1 is MNHEY and CDR2 is SMNVEV (reference sequence). CDR3 length equals 14 residues. The ends lost 5 bases at V and 7 bases at J; junction bases unmatched: 8. CDR3 amino acids: CASSHRGGGQPQHF. CDR3 nucleotide sequence: TGTGCCAGCAGTCACAGGGGAGGTGGCCAGCCCCAGCATTTT.

CDR3 protein: CSAPSSGGSADTQYF. CDR3 nucleotide sequence: TGCAGTGCGCCTAGTAGCGGGGGGAGTGCAGATACGCAGTATTTT. The chain joins TRBV20-1 to TRBJ2-3; 10 bases map to TRBD2. Germline V CDR1 and CDR2: DFQATT, SNEGSKA (reference sequence). The CDR3 has 15 amino acids. The junction had 10 bases not matched to a gene; V was cut back by 6 bases and J by 4 bases.

This clonotype was counted a few times. This CDR3 reads CASSTTGSNTEAFF. The CDR3 DNA reads TGTGCCAGCAGTACAACAGGGTCGAACACTGAAGCTTTCTTT. The chain recombines TRBV12-3 or TRBV12-4 with TRBJ1-1; D is perhaps TRBD1 (6 bases). Between the trimmed V and J ends, which lost 5 bases and 1 base, there was a span of 11 bases. CDR3 length: 14 amino acids.

The J gene is TRBJ1-1, the V gene TRBV6-2 or TRBV6-3; D uncertain. Germline loops: CDR1 MNHEY, CDR2 SVGEGT. V gave up 5 bases and J gave up 1 base, with 14 bases separating them. The CDR3 totals 15 residues. The CDR3 sequence: CASSPNGQKNTEAFF. CDR3 nucleotides: TGTGCCAGCAGTCCCAACGGGCAGAAGAACACTGAAGCTTTCTTT.

V is TRBV10-3 and J is TRBJ2-1; D not certain. This CDR3 has 13 residues. Germline values: CDR1 ENHRY, CDR2 SYGVKD. Trimming took 3 bases from V and 9 from J, leaving 12 bases between them. CDR3 coding DNA: TGTGCCATCAGTGAATGTGGGGATTGTGAGCAGTTCTTC. This sequence encodes CAISECGDCEQFF.

This rearrangement joins TRBV6-6 to TRBJ2-7; 8 nucleotides agree with TRBD2. The V gene's germline CDR1 is MNHNY and CDR2 SVGAGI (reference sequence). This CDR3 has 15 amino acids. Trimming at V came to 2 bases and at J to 0 bases, leaving 3 bases not matched to a gene. The CDR3: CASSYSGGLSYEQYF. CDR3 bases: TGTGCCAGCAGTTACAGCGGGGGCCTCTCCTACGAGCAGTACTTC.

Many counts were recorded for this clonotype. The rearrangement uses TRBV7-8 and TRBJ2-7; 7 bases are shared with TRBD1. From germline, CDR1 is SGHVS and CDR2 FQNEAQ. This CDR3 is built from 16 residues. Germline trimming cut 4 bases from V and 3 bases from J; bases unmatched to any gene: 12. In DNA form, the CDR3 reads TGTGCCAGCAGCTCCAACAGGGACAGAGGATTCTACGAGCAGTACTTC. The encoded protein is CASSSNRDRGFYEQYF.